This section outlines one T cell receptor (beta chain) sequence together with its context. These data originate in a study of blood T cell repertoires in COVID-19. Overall study context: PBMCs, B-cell-depleted T cells, or T cells provided the cDNA or gDNA that made up the material.

In the original analysis: Reference gene primers were amplified, and this amplification served to estimate nucleated cell counts. Generated by immunoSEQ multiplex PCR, the TCRdb table keeps only in-frame clones and is missing some. Clone size and the V and J calls come from that table; the DNA yielded D and trimming. The sample yields 25,000 to 35,000 clones, around 84% seen once. Looked up from germline, CDR1 is SQVTM and CDR2 is ANQGSEA. The CDR3 consists of 14 residues. The V gene end was trimmed by 2 bases and the J gene end by 2 bases; junction bases not matched to a gene: 2. The specimen was peripheral blood. The clonotype originates from a human donor in a cohort sampled during active COVID-19. The donor label of this sample is uncertain. The V and J genes are TRBV29-1 and TRBJ2-3; 9 bases match TRBD2. CDR3 residues: CSVESSGNTDTQYF. The CDR3 coding sequence is TGCAGCGTTGAATCTAGCGGGAACACAGATACGCAGTATTTT.